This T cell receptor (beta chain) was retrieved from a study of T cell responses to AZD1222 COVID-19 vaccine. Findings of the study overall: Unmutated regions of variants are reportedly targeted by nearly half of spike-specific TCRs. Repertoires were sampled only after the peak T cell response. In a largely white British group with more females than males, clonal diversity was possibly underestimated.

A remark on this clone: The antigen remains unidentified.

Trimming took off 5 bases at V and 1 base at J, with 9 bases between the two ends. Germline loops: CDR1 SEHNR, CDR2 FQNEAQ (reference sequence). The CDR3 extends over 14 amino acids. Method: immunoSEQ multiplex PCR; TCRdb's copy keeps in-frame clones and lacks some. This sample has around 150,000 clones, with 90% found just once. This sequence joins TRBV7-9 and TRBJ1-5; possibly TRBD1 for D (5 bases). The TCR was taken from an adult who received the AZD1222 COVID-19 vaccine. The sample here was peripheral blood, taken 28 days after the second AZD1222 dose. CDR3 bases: TGTGCCAGCAGCGGGGCGTCGAGCAATCAGCCCCAGCATTTT. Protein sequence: CASSGASSNQPQHF.